The next 32 T cell receptor beta chains were all read from a single sample in a study of T cell repertoires in cytomegalovirus infection. TCRdb processed the reads anew with MiXCR; each CDR3 protein has one entry. The sample has 550,000 to 700,000 distinct CDR3 sequences; 40% are singletons. For these receptors, no antigen is known. The sample here was cultured PBMCs, taken from culture after CMV antigen stimulation. The receptors shown here come from a human donor in good health (CMV status not recorded). Some clones in this sample may be carry-over from other donors' samples.

The gene calls are TRBV7-6 and TRBJ2-2; D tentatively fits TRBD1 or TRBD2 (6 bases each). Between the trimmed V and J ends, which lost 5 bases and 4 bases, there was a span of 14 bases. Germline V gene lookup returns CDR1 SGHVS and CDR2 FNYEAQ. This CDR3 has 15 residues. This CDR3 is CASSGLWGATGELFF. In nucleotides, the CDR3 is TGTGCCAGCAGCGGACTGTGGGGGGCCACCGGGGAGCTGTTTTTT.

The chain links TRBV6-1 to TRBJ2-7, with 8 bases aligning to TRBD1. The germline gives CDR1 MNHNS, CDR2 SASEGT. This CDR3 has 13 residues. The V segment lost 2 bases and the J segment 7 bases; nucleotides outside the gene matches: 4. CDR3 coding DNA: TGTGCCAGCAGTGAAATCAGGGGGCAAGAGCAGTACTTC. Its translation: CASSEIRGQEQYF.

In DNA, the CDR3 is TGTGCCAGCAGTTACGGGACTAGCGGGGGGGGTGAGCAGTTCTTC. It yields the protein CASSYGTSGGGEQFF. The chain employs TRBV6-5 and TRBJ2-1; 16 bases are a match to TRBD2. Germline CDR1 is MNHEY and CDR2 is SVGAGI. The CDR3 is 15 residues long. J gave up 9 bases and V 2 bases, and 1 base lay outside the gene matches.

This clonotype was observed a handful of times. The chain couples TRBV27 to TRBJ1-2; D call uncertain. V lost 3 bases and J 8 bases, leaving 19 bases between the germline ends. The CDR3 covers 15 residues. Per germline, CDR1 MNHEY and CDR2 SMNVEV (reference sequence). CDR3 in amino acids: CASSFRPGALIGYTF. CDR3 DNA sequence: TGTGCCAGCAGTTTTCGGCCAGGAGCCTTGATCGGCTACACCTTC.

The sample holds many counts of this clonotype. The chain couples TRBV7-9 to TRBJ1-6, with D possibly TRBD1 on 5 matching bases. This CDR3 region has 12 residues. Germline CDR1 SEHNR, CDR2 FQNEAQ (reference sequence). V was cut by 5 bases and J by 9 bases, with 8 bases left in between. This CDR3 is CASSVDSSPLHF. The CDR3 DNA is TGTGCCAGCAGCGTAGACAGTTCACCCCTCCACTTT.

This clonotype was seen more than once but under ten times. The CDR3 DNA is TGTGCCAGCAGCTTAGCGCCGCTCGATAATTCACCCCTCCACTTT. Amino acids: CASSLAPLDNSPLHF. This rearrangement joins TRBV7-2 to TRBJ1-6; D is ambiguous. Trimming left V 0 bases short and J 5 bases short, with 8 bases between. The CDR3 has 15 residues. CDR1 SGHTA and CDR2 FQGNSA come from the germline V gene.

The rearrangement joins TRBV5-5 to TRBJ2-5; 8 positions agree with TRBD2. J was trimmed by 2 bases and V by 0 bases; bases with no gene match: 3. Germline CDR1 reads SGHKS; CDR2 reads YYEKEE (reference sequence). There are 15 residues in the CDR3. CDR3 sequence: CASSLVGLAQETQYF. CDR3 coding DNA: TGTGCCAGCAGCTTGGTAGGACTAGCACAAGAGACCCAGTACTTC. Together with reference TRBV5-5 and TRBJ2-5, the CDR3 gives the full variable domain: DAGVTQSPTHLIKTRGQQVTLRCSPISGHKSVSWYQQVLGQGPQFIFQYYEKEERGRGNFPDRFSARQFPNYSSELNVNALLLGDSALYLCASSLVGLAQETQYFGPGTRLLVL.

The chain uses TRBV12-5 and TRBJ2-4; 14 nucleotides match TRBD2. After removal of 3 bases from V and 2 bases from J, the junction contained 6 bases not matched to a gene. The germline CDR1 and CDR2 sequences are LGHNT and FRNRAP. This CDR3 is 18 amino acids long. The CDR3 DNA reads as TGTGCTAGTGGTTTAGGCGGACTAGCGGGAGGTCCCAAAAACATTCAGTACTTC. Translating it yields CASGLGGLAGGPKNIQYF.

This clonotype has more than one count but fewer than ten. This sequence joins TRBV3-1 and TRBJ2-1; no reliable D call. The CDR3 extends over 15 amino acids. Germline V gene data show CDR1 as LGHDT and CDR2 as YNNKEL (reference sequence). Trimming took off 1 base at V and 2 bases at J, with 9 bases between the two ends. CDR3 residues: CASSQVGQPYNEQFF. The CDR3 DNA reads as TGTGCCAGCAGCCAAGTTGGCCAGCCCTACAATGAGCAGTTCTTC.

The V gene is TRBV27, the J gene TRBJ1-6; TRBD1 is a possible D gene (5 bases). In germline, CDR1 is MNHEY, CDR2 SMNVEV (reference sequence). Trimming took 6 bases from V and 7 from J, leaving 13 bases between them. This CDR3 has 14 amino acids. CDR3 nucleotide sequence: TGTGCCAGCAGGCCGGGACGGCAAAATTCACCCCTCCACTTT. This gives the protein CASRPGRQNSPLHF.

This clonotype was detected only a few times. V is TRBV5-4 and J is TRBJ1-1; D not certain. Trimming cost V 0 bases and J 8 bases, with 5 bases left between them. CDR1 and CDR2 from the germline V gene are SGHNT and YYREEE (reference sequence). CDR3 length equals 11 residues. CDR3 residues: CASSLDAEAFF. The CDR3 DNA is TGTGCCAGCAGCTTGGACGCAGAAGCTTTCTTT. The full variable domain, rest sourced from reference TRBV5-4 and TRBJ1-1, is ETGVTQSPTHLIKTRGQQVTLRCSSQSGHNTVSWYQQALGQGPQFIFQYYREEENGRGNFPPRFSGLQFPNYSSELNVNALELDDSALYLCASSLDAEAFFGQGTRLTVV.

The rearrangement joins TRBV12-3 or TRBV12-4 to TRBJ2-3; either TRBD1 or TRBD2 may supply D (5 bases each). Trimming pared 3 bases from V and 5 bases from J, leaving 12 bases between. This CDR3 has 14 amino acids. CDR3 in amino acids: CASSFLGAQDTQYF. In DNA form, the CDR3 reads TGTGCCAGCAGTTTTCTCGGGGCTCAAGATACGCAGTATTTT.

This clonotype was detected only once. The genes are TRBV12-3 or TRBV12-4 and TRBJ2-4, with D tentatively TRBD2 (7 bases). The ends were cut back, 6 bases at V and 7 bases at J, with 16 bases in the middle. The CDR3 totals 14 residues. The CDR3 DNA reads TGTGCCAGCAGCATAGCGGGTCAGGGGAACATTCAGTACTTC. This gives the protein CASSIAGQGNIQYF.

As regards this clonotype: The junction departs from germline at one end; a sequencing error may be responsible. This rearrangement joins TRBV6-1 to TRBJ2-1, with a tentative D call TRBD1 (7 bases). The CDR3 is made up of 15 amino acids. Germline values: CDR1 MNHNS, CDR2 SASEGT. Here the CDR3 DNA reads TGTGCCAGCAGTGAACAGGGGGGCTCCTTCAATGAGCAGTTCTTC. As protein: CASSEQGGSFNEQFF.

The chain carries TRBV7-2 and TRBJ2-3; D possibly corresponds to TRBD2 (5 bases). The CDR3 totals 16 residues. CDR1 and CDR2 from the germline V gene are SGHTA and FQGNSA. V was cut by 2 bases and J by 2 bases, with 14 bases left in between. The CDR3 nucleotides read TGTGCCAGCAGCTTATTGCGAGCGGCTAACACAGATACGCAGTATTTT. Translated: CASSLLRAANTDTQYF. Full variable domain (outside the CDR3, taken from reference TRBV7-2 and TRBJ2-3): GAGVSQSPSNKVTEKGKDVELRCDPISGHTALYWYRQSLGQGLEFLIYFQGNSAPDKSGLPSDRFSAERTGGSVSTLTIQRTQQEDSAVYLCASSLLRAANTDTQYFGPGTRLTVL.

This clonotype was seen ten or more times. The chain employs TRBV7-6 and TRBJ1-5; a weak D match, TRBD1 (5 bases). V was pared by 4 bases and J by 0 bases, with 10 bases between. The CDR3 extends over 15 amino acids. From germline, CDR1 is SGHVS and CDR2 FNYEAQ. CDR3 in amino acids: CASSSDMHSNQPQHF. CDR3 bases: TGTGCCAGCAGCTCGGACATGCATAGCAATCAGCCCCAGCATTTT.

This clonotype appeared a single time. The chain links TRBV5-4 to TRBJ2-7; 14 nucleotides align to TRBD2. This CDR3 comprises 14 residues. With 4 bases clipped from V and 6 bases from J, the junction kept 3 bases outside the gene matches. Germline lookup yields CDR1 SGHNT and CDR2 YYREEE (reference sequence). The CDR3 protein is CASSPGTSGGEQYF. CDR3 bases: TGTGCCAGCAGCCCGGGGACTAGCGGGGGCGAGCAGTACTTC.

The chain joins TRBV5-6 to TRBJ2-7; D perhaps matches TRBD2 (5 bases). The CDR3 consists of 13 residues. V lost 3 bases to trimming and J lost 7 bases, with 14 bases between them. CDR1 is SGHDT, CDR2 YYEEEE, per germline. The CDR3 sequence is CASSSGVDGEQYF. The CDR3 DNA sequence: TGTGCCAGCAGCTCCGGGGTGGATGGGGAGCAGTACTTC.

The J gene is TRBJ1-1, the V gene TRBV11-1, with D hard to call. CDR1 and CDR2 (germline): SGHAT, FQDESV (reference sequence). V was trimmed by 0 bases and J by 8 bases, leaving 4 bases between them. This CDR3 region has 11 residues. The CDR3 DNA reads as TGTGCCAGCAGCTTAGCGCAGGAAGCTTTCTTT. Translated, it gives CASSLAQEAFF. Full variable domain (missing parts from reference TRBV11-1 and TRBJ1-1): EAEVAQSPRYKITEKSQAVAFWCDPISGHATLYWYRQILGQGPELLVQFQDESVVDDSQLPKDRFSAERLKGVDSTLKIQPAELGDSAMYLCASSLAQEAFFGQGTRLTVV.

This chain connects TRBV19 to TRBJ2-1, with 7 bases lining up with TRBD2. CDR1 and CDR2 from the germline V gene are LNHDA and SQIVND (reference sequence). With V trimmed by 6 bases and J by 1 base, 6 bases remained unmatched. The CDR3 is made up of 15 amino acids. Here the CDR3 reads CASSRPGGSYNEQFF. The CDR3 DNA is TGTGCCAGTAGCCGCCCGGGGGGTTCCTACAATGAGCAGTTCTTC.

The chain links TRBV4-2 to TRBJ1-3; possible D gene TRBD1, 6 bases. This CDR3 has 17 amino acids. Germline lookup yields CDR1 LGHNA and CDR2 YNFKEQ. Trimming pared 4 bases from V and 2 bases from J, leaving 18 bases between. In DNA, the CDR3 is TGTGCCAGCAGCCCATATCTCCAGGGGTCCGCTGGAAACACCATATATTTT. Its protein product is CASSPYLQGSAGNTIYF.

The chain uses TRBV7-8 and TRBJ2-1; weak D call: TRBD1 (6 bases). This CDR3 has 15 residues. Germline assignment: CDR1 SGHVS and CDR2 FQNEAQ. Trimming stripped 5 bases from V and 3 bases from J, with 14 bases between. The CDR3 loop is CASSHRERFYNEQFF. The CDR3 DNA reads TGTGCCAGCAGCCACAGGGAGCGGTTCTACAATGAGCAGTTCTTC.

Comment on this clonotype: A much more abundant neighbour one base away suggests this may be a read error. The genes are TRBV7-9 and TRBJ2-3; no firm D call. The CDR3 is 10 residues long. V lost 5 bases, J lost 6 bases, and 3 bases lay in between. Germline CDR1 reads SEHNR; CDR2 reads FQNEAQ (reference sequence). CDR3 DNA sequence: TGTGCCAGCAGCGTGGATACGCAGTATTTT. Amino acid sequence: CASSVDTQYF.

The genes are TRBV6-1 and TRBJ2-5, with TRBD1 matching 10 bases. V lost 3 bases to trimming and J lost 4 bases; unmatched junction nucleotides: 8. Looked up from germline, CDR1 is MNHNS and CDR2 is SASEGT. CDR3 length: 16 residues. The CDR3 here is CASSDPRDRGRETQYF. CDR3 bases: TGTGCCAGCAGTGACCCCCGGGACAGGGGAAGAGAGACCCAGTACTTC.

The V and J genes are TRBV7-6 and TRBJ2-1, with a possible D match to TRBD2 (5 bases). CDR3 length: 16 residues. Germline CDR1 SGHVS, CDR2 FNYEAQ. Trimming left V 1 base short and J 7 bases short, with 17 bases between. The CDR3 DNA sequence: TGTGCCAGCAGCTTAGTGGTTTCACTAGTGGGGAATGAGCAGTTCTTC. Translation gives CASSLVVSLVGNEQFF.

V usage is TRBV7-9 and J usage is TRBJ2-1, with a weak D call TRBD2 (5 bases). The V end was cut by 1 base, the J end by 14 bases, with 12 bases between. CDR1 and CDR2 (germline): SEHNR, FQNEAQ (reference sequence). The CDR3 covers 12 residues. CDR3 sequence: CASSLGWELEFF. The CDR3 bases are TGTGCCAGCAGCTTAGGATGGGAGCTCGAGTTCTTC.

This clonotype was seen a few times. The V gene is TRBV7-9, the J gene TRBJ1-4; weak D call: TRBD1 (5 bases). The CDR3 is 14 amino acids. CDR1 SEHNR and CDR2 FQNEAQ come from the germline V gene (reference sequence). Trimming took 4 bases from V and 5 from J, leaving 11 bases between them. The CDR3 is CASSSRVPNEKLFF. The CDR3 coding sequence is TGTGCCAGCAGCTCCAGGGTACCAAATGAAAAACTGTTTTTT. The variable domain in full, completed from reference TRBV7-9 and TRBJ1-4, reads DTGVSQNPRHKITKRGQNVTFRCDPISEHNRLYWYRQTLGQGPEFLTYFQNEAQLEKSRLLSDRFSAERPKGSFSTLEIQRTEQGDSAMYLCASSSRVPNEKLFFGSGTQLSVL.

CDR3 in amino acids: CASSQDWTLRETQYF. The CDR3 coding sequence is TGTGCCAGCAGCCAAGATTGGACGCTGCGAGAGACCCAGTACTTC. The rearrangement uses TRBV4-2 and TRBJ2-5; unclear D gene. V lost 0 bases and J lost 4, with 12 bases in between. From germline, CDR1 is LGHNA and CDR2 YNFKEQ. The CDR3 has 15 residues.

Here the CDR3 DNA reads TGTGCCAGCAGTTACGGACAGGGTAGGAATCAGCCCCAGCATTTT. Protein: CASSYGQGRNQPQHF. The chain employs TRBV6-5 and TRBJ1-5, with 8 bases that match TRBD1. The trim removed 2 bases at V and 4 bases at J, leaving 4 bases unmatched. The CDR3 contains 15 residues. Germline-derived CDR1 and CDR2 are MNHEY and SVGAGI.

This clonotype was detected only a few times. The V gene is TRBV7-2, the J gene TRBJ2-5; D perhaps matches TRBD2 (6 bases). Germline V gene sequence: CDR1 SGHTA, CDR2 FQGNSA. Trimming left V 8 bases short and J 5 bases short, with 6 bases between. The CDR3 is 10 residues long. The CDR3 protein is CASGRETQYF. CDR3 DNA sequence: TGTGCCAGCGGGAGGGAGACCCAGTACTTC.

The rearrangement links TRBV5-5 to TRBJ1-1; D remains unclear. V lost 1 base to trimming and J lost 7 bases, with 11 bases between them. The germline V gene encodes CDR1 SGHKS and CDR2 YYEKEE (reference sequence). CDR3 length: 13 residues. CDR3 amino acids: CASSLWSVGEAFF. CDR3 coding DNA: TGTGCCAGCAGCTTGTGGTCAGTTGGTGAAGCTTTCTTT.

This clonotype appeared a few times. This chain uses TRBV7-8 with TRBJ1-6, with D unclear. Deletions cut 5 bases from V and 9 bases from J, with 11 bases between. CDR3 length: 13 amino acids. Looked up from germline, CDR1 is SGHVS and CDR2 is FQNEAQ. For the CDR3, the DNA is TGTGCCAGCAGCCCAACGGCAGGTTCACCCCTCCACTTT. As protein: CASSPTAGSPLHF.